This T cell receptor beta chain was identified in a study of a mutant IDH1 vaccine in newly diagnosed glioma listed by TCRdb under 2021. In terms of the full investigation: Vaccination began 4-6 weeks after radiotherapy alone, or alongside temozolomide cycles in the chemotherapy-containing groups. The roughly 32 treated patients were approximately 60% male and approximately 40% female, with a mean age of approximately 40 years. Before enrollment, most patients had been given radiochemotherapy with temozolomide as standard therapy, while the rest had received either radiotherapy alone or temozolomide alone. The week-35 safety follow-up took place at visit V12, and the week-47 end of study took place at visit V13. Six visits were used for peripheral blood collection: V03 (baseline), V05, V07, V10, V12 and V13. Longitudinal TCRB deep sequencing was done for 25 to 30 treated patients, wherever samples were available for exploratory analyses.

Per the publication, the time point label means: week 35, safety follow-up. A 20-mer mutant IDH1 peptide at 300 micrograms in Montanide made up each vaccine dose, which was injected subcutaneously together with topical imiquimod. Patients received eight vaccinations in weeks 1, 3, 5, 7, 11, 15, 19 and 23, corresponding to visits V03 through V10. Donors had newly diagnosed WHO grade 3 or 4 IDH1-mutant astrocytomas with loss of nuclear ATRX. The samples were drawn from NOA16, a multicentre, single-arm, open-label phase I trial in Germany that tested a mutant IDH1 peptide vaccine in humans for the first time. Genomic DNA for TCRB sequencing was extracted from EDTA blood using the DNeasy Blood and Tissue Kit. On this clone itself: The target of this receptor is not known. Base qualities are not provided; no much larger clone lies one nucleotide away.

Library preparation was by the immunoSEQ multiplex PCR assay. Following the manufacturer's protocol, the hsTCRB Kit was used to amplify rearranged TCR beta chain sequences. An Illumina MiSeq was used to sequence the TCRB libraries. In the source study's methods: The proprietary platform of the kit vendor was used for demultiplexing, trimming and gene mapping. TCRdb limited this immuneACCESS table to in-frame rearrangements with V and J called. A share of clones is missing; checked studies link under half to unresolved V genes, and the rest is unexplained. D and trimming were read from the DNA, whereas the V and J calls and clone size are those reported in that table. Across this sample there are under 40,000 clones, with approximately 77% seen only once. 15% to 19% of the sample is held by the ten biggest clonotypes. V loses 3 bases at its end and J loses 4 bases; junction bases beyond the gene matches: 9. Via the germline V gene (reference sequence), CDR1 is LNHNV and CDR2 YYDKDF. Inclusive of the bounding cysteine and phenylalanine, the CDR3 is 17 residues long. The entry retains the CDR3 DNA only, 51 bases that are in frame from base 1.

General findings and caveats noted by the study authors: No apparent relationship was observed between pseudoprogression and alterations in the top peripheral T cell clonotypes detected by TCRB sequencing. The authors noted that analyses of patient blood samples could not be reproduced because of sample limitations. Immune responses induced by the vaccine were seen in 90% to 95% of patients across multiple MHC alleles. Selection of PBMC samples for TCRB deep sequencing was based on availability.

The chain uses TRBV15 and TRBJ2-3; TRBD2 lines up with 11 middle nucleotides. The source is a man between 25 and 39 years old with glioma. The material sequenced was PBMCs, taken from a glioma patient whose treatment included an IDH1 peptide vaccine. The nucleotide sequence reads as follows: TGTGCCACCAGCAGTGGACTAGCGGGTTTTGGGGCAGATACGCAGTATTTT. This gives the protein CATSSGLAGFGADTQYF.